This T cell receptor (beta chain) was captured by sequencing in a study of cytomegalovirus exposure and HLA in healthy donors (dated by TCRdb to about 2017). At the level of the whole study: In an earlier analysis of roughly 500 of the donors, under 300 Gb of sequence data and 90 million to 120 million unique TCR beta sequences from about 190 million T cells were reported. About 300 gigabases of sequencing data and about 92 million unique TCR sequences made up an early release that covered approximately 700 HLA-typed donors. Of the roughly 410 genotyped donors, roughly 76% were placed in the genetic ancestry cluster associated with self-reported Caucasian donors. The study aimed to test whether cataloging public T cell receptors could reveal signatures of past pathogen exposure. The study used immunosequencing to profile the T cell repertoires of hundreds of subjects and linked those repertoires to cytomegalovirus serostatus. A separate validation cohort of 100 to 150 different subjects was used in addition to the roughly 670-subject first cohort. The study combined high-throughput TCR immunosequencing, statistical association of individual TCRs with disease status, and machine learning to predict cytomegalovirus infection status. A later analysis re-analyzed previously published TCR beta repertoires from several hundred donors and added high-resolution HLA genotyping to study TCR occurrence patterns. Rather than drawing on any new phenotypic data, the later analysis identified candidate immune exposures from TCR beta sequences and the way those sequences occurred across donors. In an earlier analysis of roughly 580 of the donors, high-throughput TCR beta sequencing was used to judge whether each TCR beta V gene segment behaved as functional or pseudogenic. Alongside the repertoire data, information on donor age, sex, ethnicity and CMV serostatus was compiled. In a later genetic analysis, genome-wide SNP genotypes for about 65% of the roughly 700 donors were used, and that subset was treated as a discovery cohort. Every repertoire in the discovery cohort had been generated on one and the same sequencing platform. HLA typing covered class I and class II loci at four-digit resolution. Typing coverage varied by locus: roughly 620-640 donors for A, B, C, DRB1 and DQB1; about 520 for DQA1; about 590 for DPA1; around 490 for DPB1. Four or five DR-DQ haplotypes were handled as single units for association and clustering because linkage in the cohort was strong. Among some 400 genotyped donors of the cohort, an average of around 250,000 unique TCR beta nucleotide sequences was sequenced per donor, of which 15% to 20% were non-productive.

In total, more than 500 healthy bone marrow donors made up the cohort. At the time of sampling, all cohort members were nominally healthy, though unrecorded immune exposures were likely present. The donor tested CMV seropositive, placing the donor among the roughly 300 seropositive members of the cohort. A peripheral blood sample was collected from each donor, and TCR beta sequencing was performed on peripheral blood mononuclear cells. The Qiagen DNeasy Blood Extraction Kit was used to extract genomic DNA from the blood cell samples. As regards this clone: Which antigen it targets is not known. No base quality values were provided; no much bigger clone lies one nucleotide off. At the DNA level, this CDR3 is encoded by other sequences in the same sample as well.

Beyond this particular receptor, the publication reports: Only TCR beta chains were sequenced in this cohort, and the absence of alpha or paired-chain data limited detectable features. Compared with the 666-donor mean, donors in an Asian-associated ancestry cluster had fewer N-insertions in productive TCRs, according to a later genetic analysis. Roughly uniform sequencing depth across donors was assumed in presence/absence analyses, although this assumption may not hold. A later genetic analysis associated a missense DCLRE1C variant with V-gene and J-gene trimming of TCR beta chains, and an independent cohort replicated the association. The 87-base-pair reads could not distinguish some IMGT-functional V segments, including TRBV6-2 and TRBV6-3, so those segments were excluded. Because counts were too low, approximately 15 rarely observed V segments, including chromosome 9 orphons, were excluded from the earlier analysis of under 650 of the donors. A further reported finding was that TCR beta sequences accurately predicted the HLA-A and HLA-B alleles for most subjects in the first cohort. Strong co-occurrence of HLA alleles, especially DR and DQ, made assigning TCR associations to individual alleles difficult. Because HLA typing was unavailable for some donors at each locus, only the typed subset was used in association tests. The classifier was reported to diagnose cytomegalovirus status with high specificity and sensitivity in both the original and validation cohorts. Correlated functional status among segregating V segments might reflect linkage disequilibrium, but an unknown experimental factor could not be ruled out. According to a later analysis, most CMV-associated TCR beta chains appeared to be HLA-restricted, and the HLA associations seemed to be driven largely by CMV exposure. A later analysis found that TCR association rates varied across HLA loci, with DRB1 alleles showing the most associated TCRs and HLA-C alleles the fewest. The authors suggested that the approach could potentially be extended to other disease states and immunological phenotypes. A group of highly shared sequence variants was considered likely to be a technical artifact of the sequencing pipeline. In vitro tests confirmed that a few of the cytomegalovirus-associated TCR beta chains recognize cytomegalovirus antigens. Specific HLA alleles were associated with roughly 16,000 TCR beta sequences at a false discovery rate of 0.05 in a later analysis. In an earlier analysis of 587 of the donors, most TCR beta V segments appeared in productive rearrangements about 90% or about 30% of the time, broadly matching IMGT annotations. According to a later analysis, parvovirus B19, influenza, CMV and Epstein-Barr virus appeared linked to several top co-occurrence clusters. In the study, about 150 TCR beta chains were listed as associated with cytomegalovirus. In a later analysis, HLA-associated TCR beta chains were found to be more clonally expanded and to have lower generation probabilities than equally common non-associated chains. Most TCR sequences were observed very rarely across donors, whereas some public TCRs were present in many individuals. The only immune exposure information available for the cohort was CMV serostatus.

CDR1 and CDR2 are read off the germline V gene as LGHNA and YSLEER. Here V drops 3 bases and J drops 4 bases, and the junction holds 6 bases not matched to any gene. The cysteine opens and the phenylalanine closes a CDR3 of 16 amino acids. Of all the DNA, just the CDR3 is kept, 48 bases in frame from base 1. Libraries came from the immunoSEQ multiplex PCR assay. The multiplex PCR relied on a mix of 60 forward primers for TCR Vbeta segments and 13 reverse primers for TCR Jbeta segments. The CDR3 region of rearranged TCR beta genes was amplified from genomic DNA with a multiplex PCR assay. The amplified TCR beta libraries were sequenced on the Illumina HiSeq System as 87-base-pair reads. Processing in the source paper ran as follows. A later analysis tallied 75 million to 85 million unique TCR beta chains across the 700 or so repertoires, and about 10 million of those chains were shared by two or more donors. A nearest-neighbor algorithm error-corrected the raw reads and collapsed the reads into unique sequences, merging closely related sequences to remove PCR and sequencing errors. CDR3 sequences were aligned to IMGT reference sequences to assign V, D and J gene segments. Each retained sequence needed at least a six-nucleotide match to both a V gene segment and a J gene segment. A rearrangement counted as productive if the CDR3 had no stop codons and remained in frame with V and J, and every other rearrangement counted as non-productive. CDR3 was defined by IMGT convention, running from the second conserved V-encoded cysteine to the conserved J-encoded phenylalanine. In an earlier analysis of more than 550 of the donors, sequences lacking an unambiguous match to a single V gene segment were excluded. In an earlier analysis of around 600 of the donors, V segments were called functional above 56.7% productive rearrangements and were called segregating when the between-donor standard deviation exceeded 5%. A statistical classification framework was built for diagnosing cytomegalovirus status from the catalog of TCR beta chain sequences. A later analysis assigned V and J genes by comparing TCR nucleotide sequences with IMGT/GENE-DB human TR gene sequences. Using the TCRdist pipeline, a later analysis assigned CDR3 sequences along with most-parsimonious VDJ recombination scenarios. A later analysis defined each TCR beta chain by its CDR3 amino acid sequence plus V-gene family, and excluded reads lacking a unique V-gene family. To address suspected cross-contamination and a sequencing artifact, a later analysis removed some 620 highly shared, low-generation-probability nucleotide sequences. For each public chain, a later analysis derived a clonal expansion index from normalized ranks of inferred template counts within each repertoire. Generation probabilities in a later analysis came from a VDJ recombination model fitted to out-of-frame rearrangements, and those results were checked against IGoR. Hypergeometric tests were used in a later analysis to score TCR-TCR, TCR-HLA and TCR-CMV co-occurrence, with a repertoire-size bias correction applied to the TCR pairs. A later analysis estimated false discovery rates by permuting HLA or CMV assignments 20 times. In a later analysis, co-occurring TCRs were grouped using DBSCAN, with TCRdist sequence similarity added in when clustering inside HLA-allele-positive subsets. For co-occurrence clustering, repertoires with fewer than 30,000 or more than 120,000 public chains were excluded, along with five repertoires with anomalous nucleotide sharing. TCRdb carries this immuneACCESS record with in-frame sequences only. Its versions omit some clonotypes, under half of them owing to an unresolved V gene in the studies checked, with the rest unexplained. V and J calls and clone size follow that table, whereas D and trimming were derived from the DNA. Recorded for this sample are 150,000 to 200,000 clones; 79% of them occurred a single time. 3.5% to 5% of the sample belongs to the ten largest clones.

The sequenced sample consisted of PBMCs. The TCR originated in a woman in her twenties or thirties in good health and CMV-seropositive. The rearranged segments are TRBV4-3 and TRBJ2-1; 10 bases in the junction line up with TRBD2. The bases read TGCGCCAGCAGCCAGGACGGACTAGCGGATTACAATGAGCAGTTCTTC. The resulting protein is CASSQDGLADYNEQFF.